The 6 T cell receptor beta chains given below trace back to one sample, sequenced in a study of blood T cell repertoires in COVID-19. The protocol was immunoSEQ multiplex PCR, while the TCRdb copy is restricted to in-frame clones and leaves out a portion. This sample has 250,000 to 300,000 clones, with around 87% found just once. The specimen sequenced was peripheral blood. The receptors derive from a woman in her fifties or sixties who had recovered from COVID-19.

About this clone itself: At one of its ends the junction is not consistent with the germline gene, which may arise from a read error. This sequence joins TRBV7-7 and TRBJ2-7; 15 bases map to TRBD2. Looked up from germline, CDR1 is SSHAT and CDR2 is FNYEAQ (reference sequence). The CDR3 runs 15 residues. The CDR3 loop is CASSHGTSGRHEQYF. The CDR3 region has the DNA TGTGCTAGCAGCCACGGGACTAGCGGGAGGCACGAGCAGTACTTC. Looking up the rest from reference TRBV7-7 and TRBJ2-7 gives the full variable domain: GAGVSQSPRYKVTKRGQDVTLRCDPISSHATLYWYQQALGQGPEFLTYFNYEAQPDKSGLPSDRFSAERPEGSISTLTIQRTEQRDSAMYRCASSHGTSGRHEQYFGPGTRLTVT.

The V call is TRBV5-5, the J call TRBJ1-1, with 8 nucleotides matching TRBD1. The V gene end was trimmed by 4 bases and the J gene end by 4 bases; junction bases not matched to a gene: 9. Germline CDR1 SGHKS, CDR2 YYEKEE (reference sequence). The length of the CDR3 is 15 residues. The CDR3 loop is CASSRGDRSSTEAFF. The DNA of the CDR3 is TGTGCCAGCAGCAGGGGGGACAGGAGTTCCACTGAAGCTTTCTTT.

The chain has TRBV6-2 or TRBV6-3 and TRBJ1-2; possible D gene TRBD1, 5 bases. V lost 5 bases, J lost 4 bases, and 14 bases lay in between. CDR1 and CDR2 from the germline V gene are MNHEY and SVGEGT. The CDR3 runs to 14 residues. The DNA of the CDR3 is TGTGCCAGCAGTCTCCCCAGGGTCGCCTATGGCTACACCTTC. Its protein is CASSLPRVAYGYTF.

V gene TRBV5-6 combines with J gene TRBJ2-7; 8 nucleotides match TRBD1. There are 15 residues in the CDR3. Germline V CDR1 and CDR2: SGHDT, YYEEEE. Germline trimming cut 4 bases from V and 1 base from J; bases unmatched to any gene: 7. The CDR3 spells CASSRQGTLSYEQYF. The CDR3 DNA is TGTGCCAGCAGCCGACAGGGGACGTTGTCCTACGAGCAGTACTTC.

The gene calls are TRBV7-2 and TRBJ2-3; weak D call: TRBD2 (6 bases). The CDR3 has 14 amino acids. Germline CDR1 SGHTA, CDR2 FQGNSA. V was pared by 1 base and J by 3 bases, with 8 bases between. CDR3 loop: CASSLVGLTDTQYF. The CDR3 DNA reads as TGTGCCAGCAGCTTAGTGGGACTGACAGATACGCAGTATTTT.

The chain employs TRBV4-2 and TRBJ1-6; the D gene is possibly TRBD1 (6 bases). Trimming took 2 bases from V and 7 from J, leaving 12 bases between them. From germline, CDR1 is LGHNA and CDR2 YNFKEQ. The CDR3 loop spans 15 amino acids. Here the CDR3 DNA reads TGTGCCAGCAGCCAAAGGGGGGGCGGGAATTCACCCCTCCACTTT. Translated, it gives CASSQRGGGNSPLHF.